Each of the 22 T cell receptor beta chains below was sequenced from the same sample in a study of blood T cell repertoires in COVID-19 (dated by TCRdb to 2019 to 2021). Library method: the immunoSEQ multiplex PCR assay. TCRdb took over this immuneACCESS table, retaining in-frame rearrangements with V and J assigned. Such tables are incomplete; in checked studies, under half of the missing clones stem from an unresolved V gene, and the remainder is unexplained. The sample yields about 53,000 clones; around 72% were counted once. The ten largest make up about 15% of the sample. The sample was peripheral blood. Receptors originate from a human donor with active or convalescent COVID-19. The donor label of this sample is uncertain.

The rearrangement joins TRBV6-5 to TRBJ2-3; 7 bases are a match to TRBD2. The germline V gene has CDR1 MNHEY and CDR2 SVGAGI. The CDR3 has 15 amino acids. V was pared by 5 bases and J by 2 bases, with 7 bases of the junction left unmatched. The DNA of the CDR3 is TGTGCCAGCAGTCTTAGCGGGTCTGTCACAGATACGCAGTATTTT. Protein product: CASSLSGSVTDTQYF.

On this clone: The junction departs from germline at one end; a sequencing error may be responsible. The CDR3 nucleotides are TGTGCCAGCAGTACCCGGGGAGGGAACAATGAGCAGTTCTTC. Encoded protein: CASSTRGGNNEQFF. The chain is built from TRBV19 and TRBJ2-1, with TRBD2 matching 7 bases. The CDR3 is 14 amino acids. Germline CDR1 LNHDA, CDR2 SQIVND (reference sequence).

This chain joins TRBV2 and TRBJ2-2; 7 bases fit TRBD2. In germline, CDR1 is SNHLY, CDR2 FYNNEI. With 8 bases clipped from V and 5 bases from J, the junction kept 2 bases outside the gene matches. There are 12 residues in the CDR3. The CDR3 DNA follows: TGTGCCAGCCGGCGGGGGACCGGGGAGCTGTTTTTT. It yields the protein CASRRGTGELFF. The complete variable domain, with remaining parts taken from reference TRBV2 and TRBJ2-2, reads EPEVTQTPSHQVTQMGQEVILRCVPISNHLYFYWYRQILGQKVEFLVSFYNNEISEKSEIFDDQFSVERPDGSNFTLKIRSTKLEDSAMYFCASRRGTGELFFGEGSRLTVL.

J is TRBJ2-7 and V is TRBV10-3, with 7 bases lining up with TRBD2. The length of the CDR3 is 16 residues. Germline V lookup: CDR1 ENHRY, CDR2 SYGVKD. V dropped 7 bases and J dropped 4; count of bases not matched to a gene: 16. CDR3 nucleotides: TGTGCCATCATGACGGAGAGGGAGGGCAAAGAGTACGAGCAGTACTTC. Translation: CAIMTEREGKEYEQYF.

V usage is TRBV7-9 and J usage is TRBJ1-5; D is perhaps TRBD1 (6 bases). Trimming cost V 4 bases and J 3 bases, with 13 bases left between them. The CDR3 length is 15 residues. Germline CDR1 reads SEHNR; CDR2 reads FQNEAQ (reference sequence). The CDR3, as DNA: TGTGCCAGCAGCTCTCAGGGGCAGCTCAATCAGCCCCAGCATTTT. As protein: CASSSQGQLNQPQHF.

There are a few counts of this clone. V and J are TRBV2 and TRBJ1-5, with 9 positions matching TRBD1. Germline loops: CDR1 SNHLY, CDR2 FYNNEI. This CDR3 is 13 amino acids long. V shed 8 bases, J shed 7 bases, and the junction held 6 bases outside the gene matches. The CDR3, as DNA: TGTGCCAGCCGGGACAGGGAGTGGCAGCCCCAGCATTTT. This encodes CASRDREWQPQHF.

The rearrangement links TRBV29-1 to TRBJ1-3; D unclear. Between the trimmed V and J ends, which lost 2 bases and 4 bases, there was a span of 12 bases. CDR1 is SQVTM, CDR2 ANQGSEA, per germline. The CDR3 is 14 amino acids. CDR3 amino acids: CSVELQSEGNTIYF. In DNA, the CDR3 is TGCAGCGTTGAACTCCAAAGTGAGGGAAACACCATATATTTT.

The V and J genes are TRBV19 and TRBJ2-3, with 9 bases aligning to TRBD1. Germline V gene data show CDR1 as LNHDA and CDR2 as SQIVND (reference sequence). The CDR3 sequence is 13 residues long. Here the CDR3 reads CAITGGAEDTQYF. In DNA form, the CDR3 reads TGTGCTATAACAGGGGGCGCGGAAGATACGCAGTATTTT.

The rearrangement uses TRBV9 and TRBJ1-2, with D maybe TRBD1 (5 bases). V lost 0 bases and J lost 7, with 22 bases in between. Looked up from germline, CDR1 is SGDLS and CDR2 is YYNGEE. The CDR3 has 17 amino acids. This CDR3 is CASSVGDIDSFVGGYTF. CDR3 in DNA: TGTGCCAGCAGCGTAGGGGATATCGACAGCTTTGTTGGTGGCTACACCTTC. Full variable domain (rest looked up from reference TRBV9 and TRBJ1-2): DSGVTQTPKHLITATGQRVTLRCSPRSGDLSVYWYQQSLDQGLQFLIQYYNGEERAKGNILERFSAQQFPDLHSELNLSSLELGDSALYFCASSVGDIDSFVGGYTFGSGTRLTVV.

This chain links TRBV5-1 with TRBJ2-5; the match to TRBD2 covers 10 bases. Germline CDR1 SGHRS, CDR2 YFSETQ. This CDR3 spans 17 amino acids. Trimming cost V 0 bases and J 1 base; bases outside gene matches: 6. CDR3 nucleotide sequence: TGCGCCAGCAGCTTGGTTGGACTAGCGGAATCCCAAGAGACCCAGTACTTC. This translates into CASSLVGLAESQETQYF.

This clone was seen a handful of times. V usage is TRBV4-2 and J usage is TRBJ2-3; D perhaps matches TRBD2 (6 bases). V lost 4 bases and J lost 2, with 16 bases in between. Germline assignment: CDR1 LGHNA and CDR2 YNFKEQ. The CDR3 spans 16 residues. In nucleotides, the CDR3 is TGTGCCAGCAGCCCCCGGGAGACGCCAGACACAGATACGCAGTATTTT. Amino acid sequence: CASSPRETPDTDTQYF.

This chain joins TRBV7-9 and TRBJ2-2; unclear D gene. This CDR3 is built from 16 residues. Germline values: CDR1 SEHNR, CDR2 FQNEAQ (reference sequence). Between the trimmed V and J ends, which lost 5 bases and 0 bases, there was a span of 13 bases. CDR3 coding DNA: TGTGCCAGCAGCCCGACGGGTGCCGCGAACACCGGGGAGCTGTTTTTT. Translating gives CASSPTGAANTGELFF. The full variable domain, its missing parts supplied by reference TRBV7-9 and TRBJ2-2, is DTGVSQNPRHKITKRGQNVTFRCDPISEHNRLYWYRQTLGQGPEFLTYFQNEAQLEKSRLLSDRFSAERPKGSFSTLEIQRTEQGDSAMYLCASSPTGAANTGELFFGEGSRLTVL.

The V call is TRBV11-3, the J call TRBJ2-7, with 9 bases matching TRBD1. The CDR3 covers 16 residues. Germline lookup yields CDR1 SGHNT and CDR2 YENEEA. V was pared by 0 bases and J by 5 bases, with 8 bases of the junction left unmatched. CDR3 sequence: CASSLDYGTGSHEQYF. The CDR3 DNA reads TGTGCCAGCAGCTTAGATTACGGGACAGGGAGCCACGAGCAGTACTTC. Variable domain in full (rest from reference TRBV11-3 and TRBJ2-7): EAGVVQSPRYKIIEKKQPVAFWCNPISGHNTLYWYLQNLGQGPELLIRYENEEAVDDSQLPKDRFSAERLKGVDSTLKIQPAELGDSAVYLCASSLDYGTGSHEQYFGPGTRLTVT.

The J gene is TRBJ2-5, the V gene TRBV11-3; maybe TRBD2 (5 bases). The CDR3 runs to 14 residues. Deletions cut 5 bases from V and 1 base from J, with 11 bases between. From germline, CDR1 is SGHNT and CDR2 YENEEA. DNA of the CDR3: TGTGCCAGCAGCCCTAGTCGGGGCCAAGAGACCCAGTACTTC. This gives the protein CASSPSRGQETQYF.

This chain joins TRBV6-1 and TRBJ1-4; TRBD1 matches 8 bases. The germline gives CDR1 MNHNS, CDR2 SASEGT. The CDR3 sequence is 13 residues long. V shed 6 bases, J shed 3 bases, and the junction held 0 bases outside the gene matches. This CDR3 reads CASRQGANEKLFF. CDR3 in DNA: TGTGCCAGCAGACAGGGGGCTAATGAAAAACTGTTTTTT.

This chain links TRBV9 with TRBJ1-1; a weak D match, TRBD1 (5 bases). The CDR3 has 16 residues. Deletions cut 6 bases from V and 2 bases from J, with 20 bases between. The germline V gene has CDR1 SGDLS and CDR2 YYNGEE. Here the CDR3 reads CASNSRPGDFNTEAFF. The CDR3 nucleotides are TGTGCCAGCAACTCGAGACCCGGGGACTTCAACACTGAAGCTTTCTTT.

This sequence joins TRBV5-4 and TRBJ1-1; TRBD1 matches 9 bases. The CDR3 is 14 residues long. Trimming removed 4 bases from V and 4 bases from J; junction bases left unmatched: 5. Germline V CDR1 and CDR2: SGHNT, YYREEE (reference sequence). The chain's CDR3 is CASSPWTGVTEAFF. The CDR3 DNA reads as TGTGCCAGCAGCCCTTGGACAGGGGTCACTGAAGCTTTCTTT.

As DNA, the CDR3 is TGTGCCAGCAGCTCCAGGACTAGCGGGATGGGTCGCGAGCAGTACTTC. Translating gives CASSSRTSGMGREQYF. V gene TRBV7-8 combines with J gene TRBJ2-7; 12 nucleotides match TRBD2. CDR1 is SGHVS, CDR2 FQNEAQ, per germline. The CDR3 totals 16 residues. After removal of 4 bases from V and 6 bases from J, the junction contained 10 bases not matched to a gene.

The J gene is TRBJ1-5, the V gene TRBV19; the D gene is possibly TRBD1 (5 bases). Germline V gene sequence: CDR1 LNHDA, CDR2 SQIVND (reference sequence). Trimming took 4 bases from V and 6 from J, leaving 7 bases between them. This CDR3 is 12 amino acids long. The CDR3, as DNA: TGTGCCAGTAGTAAGGGGTCTCAGCCCCAGCATTTT. Protein: CASSKGSQPQHF.

In this sample, this clone turned up once. V gene TRBV28 combines with J gene TRBJ2-3, with 9 positions matching TRBD2. The CDR3 length is 15 residues. V was clipped by 2 bases and J by 6 bases; unmatched bases: 6. Germline assignment: CDR1 MDHEN and CDR2 SYDVKM. CDR3 sequence reads: CASSLLLAGSDTQYF. In DNA, the CDR3 is TGTGCCAGCAGTTTACTGCTAGCGGGGTCGGATACGCAGTATTTT.

The chain carries TRBV5-5 and TRBJ1-5; possible D gene TRBD1, 5 bases. The germline CDR1 and CDR2 sequences are SGHKS and YYEKEE (reference sequence). Between the trimmed V and J ends, which lost 1 base and 6 bases, there was a span of 14 bases. This CDR3 contains 15 residues. CDR3 bases: TGTGCCAGCAGCTTGACTGGGGCAGTTGGTCAGCCCCAGCATTTT. It codes for CASSLTGAVGQPQHF. The full variable domain, rest sourced from reference TRBV5-5 and TRBJ1-5, is DAGVTQSPTHLIKTRGQQVTLRCSPISGHKSVSWYQQVLGQGPQFIFQYYEKEERGRGNFPDRFSARQFPNYSSELNVNALLLGDSALYLCASSLTGAVGQPQHFGDGTRLSIL.

The rearrangement links TRBV11-3 to TRBJ1-5; tentatively, D is TRBD1 (6 bases). CDR1 is SGHNT, CDR2 YENEEA, per germline. The CDR3 sequence is 13 residues long. V was clipped by 5 bases and J by 6 bases, with 11 bases between them. DNA for the CDR3: TGTGCCAGCAGCACTACACAGGGTCAGCCCCAGCATTTT. Encoded protein: CASSTTQGQPQHF.